This passage covers 8 T cell receptor beta chains from one sample sequenced in a study of human T cells and chemical hapten exposure. One entry per CDR3 protein, called by TCRdb with MiXCR from the RACE reads. The profile shows 80,000 to 100,000 distinct CDR3 sequences, roughly 10% of them singletons. Noted time point: pre-sensitization, week 0. The treatment is: therapeutic diphenylcyclopropenone sensitization with weekly scalp DPC. This specimen consisted of whole blood, obtained in connection with sensitization to the hapten diphenylcyclopropenone (DPC). These receptors were taken from an older woman with alopecia areata. Some clones in this sample may be carry-over from other donors' samples.

This clonotype was picked up a small number of times. The CDR3 DNA is TGTGCCAGTAGTATCCGGAATGAGCAGTTCTTC. Translated, it gives CASSIRNEQFF. The chain is built from TRBV19 and TRBJ2-1; the D is unclear. This CDR3 spans 11 amino acids. The V and J ends lost 3 bases and 7 bases respectively, with 4 bases between them. The germline CDR1 and CDR2 sequences are LNHDA and SQIVND (reference sequence). The full variable domain, completed using reference TRBV19 and TRBJ2-1, is DGGITQSPKYLFRKEGQNVTLSCEQNLNHDAMYWYRQDPGQGLRLIYYSQIVNDFQKGDIAEGYSVSREKKESFPLTVTSAQKNPTAFYLCASSIRNEQFFGPGTRLTVL.

The table lists this clonotype with many counts. The chain links TRBV3-1 to TRBJ2-1; the D gene is possibly TRBD2 (6 bases). Germline CDR1 LGHDT, CDR2 YNNKEL (reference sequence). This CDR3 contains 13 residues. V dropped 1 base and J dropped 7 bases, with 8 bases sitting between them. The CDR3 DNA reads as TGTGCCAGCAGCCAAGGCGGGGTTAATGAGCAGTTCTTC. Translation gives CASSQGGVNEQFF.

This rearrangement joins TRBV20-1 to TRBJ1-2, with TRBD1 matching 7 bases. Germline V gene sequence: CDR1 DFQATT, CDR2 SNEGSKA (reference sequence). The junction had 7 bases not matched to a gene; V was cut back by 2 bases and J by 7 bases. The CDR3 extends over 13 amino acids. The CDR3 coding sequence is TGCAGTGCTAGAAGACAGGGTATAGGTGGCTACACCTTC. Amino acid sequence: CSARRQGIGGYTF.

This clonotype was detected only a few times. The V gene is TRBV5-1, the J gene TRBJ1-2; perhaps TRBD1 as D (5 bases). Trimming left V 4 bases short and J 8 bases short, with 9 bases between. The CDR3 loop spans 11 amino acids. The germline V gene has CDR1 SGHRS and CDR2 YFSETQ. CDR3 DNA sequence: TGCGCCAGCAGCGAGGGACGCGGCTACACCTTC. Translating gives CASSEGRGYTF. Supplemented by reference TRBV5-1 and TRBJ1-2, the full variable domain reads KAGVTQTPRYLIKTRGQQVTLSCSPISGHRSVSWYQQTPGQGLQFLFEYFSETQRNKGNFPGRFSGRQFSNSRSEMNVSTLELGDSALYLCASSEGRGYTFGSGTRLTVV.

This clonotype appeared many times. This sequence joins TRBV4-1 and TRBJ1-5; D is perhaps TRBD1 (5 bases). V shed 0 bases and J shed 3 bases, with 12 bases lying between them. The germline V gene has CDR1 MGHRA and CDR2 YSYEKL. CDR3 length: 16 residues. This chain's CDR3 is CASSQDMGGNNQPQHF. Here the CDR3 DNA reads TGCGCCAGCAGCCAAGATATGGGGGGGAACAATCAGCCCCAGCATTTT.

V is TRBV12-3 or TRBV12-4 and J is TRBJ2-7; unclear D gene. The CDR3 is 14 amino acids. The V and J ends lost 6 bases and 0 bases respectively, with 12 bases between them. CDR3 sequence reads: CASRISASSYEQYF. DNA for the CDR3: TGTGCCAGCAGGATTTCCGCCAGCTCCTACGAGCAGTACTTC.

The chain links TRBV12-5 to TRBJ2-3; D ambiguous. This CDR3 region has 12 residues. V lost 5 bases, J lost 3 bases, and 6 bases lay in between. Germline V gene lookup returns CDR1 LGHNT and CDR2 FRNRAP. CDR3 nucleotides: TGTGCTAGTGGTGGCTGGACAGATACGCAGTATTTT. Its translation is CASGGWTDTQYF.

This chain uses TRBV3-1 with TRBJ2-7; D uncertain. The CDR3 is 17 residues long. Germline CDR1 and CDR2: LGHDT and YNNKEL (reference sequence). Deletions cut 1 base from V and 1 base from J, with 17 bases between. CDR3 amino acids: CASSQVIIRSGSYEQYF. In DNA, the CDR3 is TGTGCCAGCAGCCAAGTCATAATCCGAAGTGGGTCCTACGAGCAGTACTTC.